This record covers a single T cell receptor beta chain. The data belong to a study of cytomegalovirus exposure and HLA in healthy donors. It was with 60 Vbeta and 13 Jbeta primers that the PCR ran. Generated by immunoSEQ multiplex PCR, the TCRdb table keeps only in-frame clones and is missing some. The sample contains about 100,000 clones, over 60% of which appear only once. V lost 4 bases to trimming and J lost 9 bases, with 18 bases between them. CDR1 and CDR2 (germline): SGHRS, YFSETQ. The CDR3 is made up of 14 amino acids. The chain joins TRBV5-1 to TRBJ2-3; D unclear. The sequence was obtained from a female donor in good health and CMV-seropositive. The sequencing sample was made of PBMCs. CDR3 region: CASSPPDSPGTQYF. The CDR3 DNA follows: TGCGCCAGCAGCCCCCCCGACTCCCCCGGGACGCAGTATTTT. Combining the CDR3 with reference TRBV5-1 and TRBJ2-3 gives the whole variable domain KAGVTQTPRYLIKTRGQQVTLSCSPISGHRSVSWYQQTPGQGLQFLFEYFSETQRNKGNFPGRFSGRQFSNSRSEMNVSTLELGDSALYLCASSPPDSPGTQYFGPGTRLTVL.